One sample yielded the 8 T cell receptor beta chains listed below, sequenced in a study of blood T cell repertoires in COVID-19. Sequenced by immunoSEQ multiplex PCR; TCRdb stores in-frame clones only, minus some. The sample has about 200,000 clones; roughly nine tenths are singletons. Sequencing was performed on peripheral blood. These TCRs come from a man aged 35 to 55 with active or convalescent COVID-19.

V is TRBV7-9 and J is TRBJ1-1, with D possibly matching TRBD1 (5 bases). Germline CDR1 is SEHNR and CDR2 is FQNEAQ (reference sequence). Trimming pared 4 bases from V and 3 bases from J, leaving 9 bases between. CDR3 length: 13 residues. The CDR3 here is CASSWGRDTEAFF. For the CDR3, the DNA is TGTGCCAGCAGCTGGGGCAGAGACACTGAAGCTTTCTTT.

For the CDR3, the DNA is TGTGCCATCAGTGAGTCGGTGGGGCAGAACTATGGCTACACCTTC. Translation: CAISESVGQNYGYTF. The chain carries TRBV10-3 and TRBJ1-2; D may be TRBD1 (5 bases). Trimming cost V 0 bases and J 2 bases, with 10 bases left between them. From germline, CDR1 is ENHRY and CDR2 SYGVKD. This CDR3 is 15 amino acids long.

The chain employs TRBV5-1 and TRBJ1-1, with D perhaps TRBD1 (5 bases). V was cut by 7 bases and J by 0 bases, with 19 bases left in between. Germline values: CDR1 SGHRS, CDR2 YFSETQ. CDR3 length: 16 amino acids. CDR3 in amino acids: CASGRGPGTLNTEAFF. In nucleotides, the CDR3 is TGCGCCAGCGGGAGGGGACCTGGGACTTTGAACACTGAAGCTTTCTTT.

The genes are TRBV15 and TRBJ1-5, with D perhaps TRBD1 (5 bases). The V end was cut by 0 bases, the J end by 4 bases, with 10 bases between. The germline CDR1 and CDR2 sequences are LNHNV and YYDKDF (reference sequence). The CDR3 has 15 amino acids. The CDR3 loop is CATSRERTLNQPQHF. CDR3 nucleotides: TGTGCCACCAGCAGAGAGAGGACACTTAATCAGCCCCAGCATTTT.

The chain is built from TRBV5-4 and TRBJ1-4; 7 bases map to TRBD1. CDR1 and CDR2 from the germline V gene are SGHNT and YYREEE (reference sequence). The CDR3 loop spans 15 amino acids. With V trimmed by 5 bases and J by 6 bases, 10 bases remained unmatched. CDR3 loop: CASSSTRGAYEKLFF. CDR3 DNA sequence: TGTGCCAGCAGTTCTACCAGGGGGGCGTATGAAAAACTGTTTTTT.

The rearrangement links TRBV3-1 (or the pseudogene TRBV3-2) to TRBJ2-3; TRBD2 matches at 8 bases. The junction had 3 bases not matched to a gene; V was cut back by 0 bases and J by 1 base. Germline CDR1 and CDR2: LGHDT and YNNKEL (reference sequence). This CDR3 contains 16 residues. The CDR3 loop reads CASSQDAAGGTDTQYF. Written as DNA, the CDR3 is TGTGCCAGCAGCCAAGATGCAGCGGGGGGCACAGATACGCAGTATTTT.

This sequence joins TRBV10-3 and TRBJ2-5, with 7 nucleotides matching TRBD1. The ends lost 6 bases at V and 6 bases at J; junction bases unmatched: 7. The CDR3 contains 13 residues. In germline, CDR1 is ENHRY, CDR2 SYGVKD. CDR3 amino acids: CAIRGTVVKTQYF. In nucleotides, the CDR3 is TGTGCCATCAGGGGGACAGTGGTCAAGACCCAGTACTTC.

This sequence joins TRBV6-6 and TRBJ1-1; 8 nucleotides align to TRBD1. This CDR3 region has 16 residues. Trimming took 5 bases from V and 0 from J; bases not matched to a gene: 8. Germline loops: CDR1 MNHNY, CDR2 SVGAGI (reference sequence). The CDR3 DNA reads as TGTGCCAGCAGTCACGGGACAGGCCGTATGAACACTGAAGCTTTCTTT. This translates into CASSHGTGRMNTEAFF.